Listed below are T cell receptor beta chains from one sample, sequenced in a study of blood T cell repertoires in COVID-19. Assay: immunoSEQ multiplex PCR; the TCRdb copy retains only in-frame clones and omits some. The sample contains approximately 200,000 clones, roughly four fifths of which appear only once. The specimen was peripheral blood. All receptors come from a human donor with acute or convalescent COVID-19. The donor label of this sample is uncertain. CDR3s include the opening cysteine and the closing phenylalanine or tryptophan. The D gene is left open where the match is weak. The listing skips clone size in some rows; elsewhere it reads once, few, many or a size class.

length	size	J	V	D	CDR3	DNA
16	-	TRBJ1-5	TRBV28	TRBD1	CASRRTGGTSNQPQHF	TGTGCCAGCAGGCGGACAGGAGGTACTAGCAATCAGCCCCAGCATTTT
19	-	TRBJ2-1	TRBV6-2/TRBV6-3	TRBD2	CASSREGTSGSIIRNEQFF	TGTGCCAGCAGCCGCGAAGGGACTAGCGGGAGTATAATTCGCAATGAGCAGTTCTTC
15	-	TRBJ2-7	TRBV19	TRBD2	CASSTGTSGGYEQYF	TGTGCCAGTAGTACAGGGACTAGCGGAGGTTACGAGCAGTACTTC
13	-	TRBJ1-5	TRBV2	-	CASTLSVDQPQHF	TGTGCCAGCACCCTTTCCGTAGATCAGCCCCAGCATTTT
17	-	TRBJ2-3	TRBV9	TRBD2	CASSPRLAANQRDTQYF	TGTGCCAGCAGCCCCAGACTAGCGGCCAACCAGCGAGATACGCAGTATTTT
16	once	TRBJ1-1	TRBV6-2/TRBV6-3	-	CASSYGTHRTNTEAFF	TGTGCCAGCAGTTACGGAACACACAGGACGAACACTGAAGCTTTCTTT
13	-	TRBJ2-7	TRBV2	TRBD1	CASKGATSSEQYF	TGTGCCAGCAAGGGGGCCACCAGCTCGGAGCAGTACTTC
15	once	TRBJ1-2	TRBV6-1	-	CASSEATTPYYGYTF	TGTGCCAGCAGTGAAGCTACAACACCCTACTATGGCTACACCTTC
16	once	TRBJ2-2	TRBV7-2	-	CASSLTGLANTGELFF	TGTGCCAGCAGCTTGACGGGACTCGCGAACACCGGGGAGCTGTTTTTT
17	-	TRBJ1-2	TRBV3-1/TRBV3-2	-	CASSQGGRQSRNYGYTF	TGTGCCAGCAGCCAAGGCGGCAGACAGTCGAGAAACTATGGCTACACCTTC